This T cell receptor (beta chain) was captured in a study of regulatory T cells in long-lasting Graves disease (dated by TCRdb to 2020 to 2023). As for the study more broadly: Antithyroid drugs had been taken for less than 3 months by newly diagnosed Graves' disease patients. Persistent Graves' disease patients were compared with newly diagnosed Graves' disease patients by peripheral blood TCR sequencing and RNA sequencing. A total of around 35 samples were covered by TCR sequencing, comprising approximately 13 persistent and 20 or so newly diagnosed Graves' disease patients. The study was registered as a clinical trial and conducted in China. Study-wide findings and limitations: Sequencing and analysis were limited to the TCR beta chain. Patients with persistent disease shared more public clonotypes (around 2,500) than newly diagnosed patients did (about 1,000). Compared with newly diagnosed patients, persistent Graves' disease patients had lower TCR Shannon entropy and fewer highly expanded clones, which suggests clonal expansion. Peripheral blood alone was examined, since thyroid tissue, which constituted the primary lesion, could not be accessed. The small sample size was acknowledged by the authors as a limitation that may reduce accuracy. Persistent disease showed preferential use of TRBV28, TRBJ1-2 and TRBJ2-5, whereas newly diagnosed disease favored TRBV20-1 and TRBJ2-1.

The intended sense of this specimen's time point label: newly diagnosed GD, antithyroid drugs for less than 3 months. RNA was extracted from PBMCs in TRIzol for both TCR sequencing and RNA sequencing. The diagnosis of Graves' disease followed American Thyroid Association guidelines. Patients for the study were recruited at an endocrinology department in Xi'an, China. Each patient gave about 9.1 milliliters of peripheral blood, collected in an EDTA anticoagulant tube. Ficoll Paque Plus density gradient separation was used to isolate PBMCs, and no further T cell sorting was done. An Agilent 2100 Bioanalyzer and agarose gel were used to assess RNA quality, and a NanoDrop 2000 was used to measure RNA concentration. This clonotype was found many times. Its antigen remains unidentified. It has no much larger one-base neighbor in the sample; base qualities were not kept. The method behind the library was multiplex PCR. Sequencing took place on an Illumina HiSeq 4000. iRepertoire HTBI primers and Arm-PCR amplification of CDR3 regions were used to construct TCR beta libraries. Gel purification was performed on PCR products prior to sequencing. In the original analysis: Across samples, 55 to 80 TRBV and 13 to 15 TRBJ segments were identified and used for gene usage analysis of CDR3 amino acid clonotypes. COPE and FqMerger were used to merge the filtered high-quality paired reads into contigs. BLAST was used to align contigs to IMGT TRBV, TRBD and TRBJ reference genes, and CDR3 was defined according to IMGT. Clonotypes above 0.1% frequency were classified as highly expanded clones. Shannon entropy served as the measure of repertoire diversity, while the Gini coefficient captured V-J evenness. A clonotype was considered public if more than one individual shared it. TCRdb reworked the public reads: Q25 trimming with fastp, MiXCR clone assembly, productive beta chains retained. Rows with one shared CDR3 protein collapse into an entry with the most common genes and DNA. The V and J calls, along with clone size, are taken from TCRdb and not from the paper's own processing. Present in this sample are roughly 400,000 distinct CDR3 sequences, around 15% of which were seen just once. Of the sample, 20% to 25% is held by the ten largest clones.

According to the germline V gene, CDR1 reads MNHNS and CDR2 reads SASEGT. The trim is 3 bases for V and 2 bases for J, with a gap of 11 bases between the germline ends. Measured from the cysteine to the phenylalanine, the CDR3 is 15 residues long. Just CDR3 DNA is preserved here, 45 bases in frame from base 1. This sample was also put to use in a study of T cells in Graves' hyperthyroidism and ophthalmopathy. As the second publication notes: Stable Graves' hyperthyroidism was defined as the absence of progression to ophthalmopathy over 18 months of follow-up. Hyperthyroidism patients were newly diagnosed, had a disease duration of under 2 months, and were aged 18 to 65 years. Patients with uncontrolled infections, other autoimmune diseases, pregnancy or lactation were excluded. Diagnoses relied on clinical symptoms, serum thyroxine and TRAb, thyroid ultrasound and orbital computed tomography. A first-round RT-PCR of the TCR CDR3 used the HTBI primer set with the Qiagen OneStep RT-PCR kit. Blood samples also contained most of the expanded thyroid clonotypes (frequency above 0.001), which suggests that blood repertoires may reflect thyroid immune responses. A model built on a 13 V-J signature distinguished ophthalmopathy from stable hyperthyroidism, reaching about 88% sensitivity and approximately 83% specificity in cross-validation and 80%/75% in testing. In validation, the model predicted progression to ophthalmopathy with just under 71% sensitivity and around 72% specificity, a median of 6.5 months before onset. A discovery cohort of approximately 100 patients, fewer than 50 with Graves' ophthalmopathy and 55 to 65 with stable Graves' hyperthyroidism, was used to find distinguishing TCR V-J signatures. Prospective prediction of ophthalmopathy was tested in an independent validation cohort consisting of fewer than 20 hyperthyroidism patients and approximately 16 patients who later progressed to ophthalmopathy. The 95 to 100 discovery patients were randomly divided into training and test sets at a 7:3 ratio. In roughly six Graves' hyperthyroidism patients, the study also compared T-cell repertoires from thyroid tissue with T-cell repertoires from blood. Once sampling was done, hyperthyroidism patients were given methimazole at a starting dose of 30 mg daily, whereas ophthalmopathy patients were given high-dose intravenous methylprednisolone. The libraries were constructed in a second round of multiplex PCR and then size-selected and purified. Sequencing of the libraries was done on an Illumina HiSeq2000 using paired-end 100 bp reads. SOAPnuke was used to process the raw data, with reads discarded if the reads contained adapters or uncalled bases, had a mean Phred below 15, or lacked an exact constant-primer or identifier match. COPE v1.2.5 was used to merge high-quality paired reads, and clonotypes were defined as unique nucleotide sequences. MiTCR v1.1 was used to align the clonotypes against IMGT TRBV, TRBD and TRBJ reference segments. Only V-J combinations with frequency above 0.0001, covering roughly 99% of repertoires, were analysed. A TCS score was defined as the ratio of F50 (clonal expansion) to E x V (chaos), with BLOSUM62-based TCRdist applied between CDR3 peptides within each V-J. Welch's t-statistics and random forest reduced around 520 V-J features to under 15, which were used in a naive Bayes classifier (R e1071). No statistical method was used to fix the sample size in advance, and group allocation was not hidden from the investigators. The paper describes TCR Vbeta CDR3 sequencing of 140 or so peripheral blood samples, made up of 43 ophthalmopathy patients, 70 to 75 hyperthyroidism patients and approximately 17 progressor patients.

In this chain, TRBV6-1 is recombined with TRBJ2-1, with an unclear D gene assignment. This specimen was peripheral blood mononuclear cells (PBMCs), taken at new diagnosis, from a patient treated with antithyroid drugs. This clonotype was obtained from a woman aged 18-29 years with Graves disease. Donor details come from another sample of the same person, matched by shared clones. The nucleotide sequence reads TGTGCCAGCAGTGAGTGGGCTTCCACCTACAATGAGCAGTTCTTC. This yields the protein CASSEWASTYNEQFF.